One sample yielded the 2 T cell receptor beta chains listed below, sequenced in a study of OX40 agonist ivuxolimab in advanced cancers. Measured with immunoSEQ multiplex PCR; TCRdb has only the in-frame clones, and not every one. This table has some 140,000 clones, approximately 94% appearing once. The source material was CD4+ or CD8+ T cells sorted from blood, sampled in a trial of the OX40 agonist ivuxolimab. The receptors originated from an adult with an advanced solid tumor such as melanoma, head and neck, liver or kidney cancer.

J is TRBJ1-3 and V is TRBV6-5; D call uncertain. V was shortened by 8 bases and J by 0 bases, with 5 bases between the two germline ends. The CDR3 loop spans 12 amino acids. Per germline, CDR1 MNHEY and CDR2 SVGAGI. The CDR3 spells CASHNSGNTIYF. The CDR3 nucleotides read TGTGCCAGCCACAACTCTGGAAACACCATATATTTT.

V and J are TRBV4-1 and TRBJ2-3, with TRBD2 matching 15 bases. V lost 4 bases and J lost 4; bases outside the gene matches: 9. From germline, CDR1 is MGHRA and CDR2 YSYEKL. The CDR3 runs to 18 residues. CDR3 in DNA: TGCGCCAGCAGCCCCGGACTAGCGGGGGGGCTTGGTCCAGATACGCAGTATTTT. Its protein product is CASSPGLAGGLGPDTQYF.